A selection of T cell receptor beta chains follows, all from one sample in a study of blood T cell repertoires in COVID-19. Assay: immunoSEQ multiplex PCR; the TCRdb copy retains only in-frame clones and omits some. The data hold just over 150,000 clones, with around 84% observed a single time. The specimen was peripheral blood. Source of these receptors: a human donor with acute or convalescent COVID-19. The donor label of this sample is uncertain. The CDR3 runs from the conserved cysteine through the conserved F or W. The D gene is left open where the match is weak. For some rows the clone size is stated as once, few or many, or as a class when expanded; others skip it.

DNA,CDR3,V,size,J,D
TGTGCCAGCAGTGAAAGGGCTAGCGGGGGGAGGGGTGAGCAGTTCTTC,CASSERASGGRGEQFF,TRBV6-1,few,TRBJ2-1,TRBD2
TGTGCCAGCAGTTACTCAGGGAGGAGCAATCAGCCCCAGCATTTT,CASSYSGRSNQPQHF,TRBV6-2/TRBV6-3,NA,TRBJ1-5,NA
TGCGCCAGCAGAGGCCTAGCGGGGGCGTACGAGCAGTACTTC,CASRGLAGAYEQYF,TRBV4-1,NA,TRBJ2-7,TRBD2
TGTGCCAGCAGCCGAGGAACAACTAACACTGAAGCTTTCTTT,CASSRGTTNTEAFF,TRBV4-2,NA,TRBJ1-1,NA
TGTGCCAGCTCACCCTCAGATACGCAGTATTTT,CASSPSDTQYF,TRBV18,NA,TRBJ2-3,NA
TGTGCCTGGAAAGCAGGGAGGGGGATGCAGACCCAGTACTTC,CAWKAGRGMQTQYF,TRBV30,NA,TRBJ2-5,NA
TGTGCCAGCTCAGCCGGACAGGGGGGTGACCGTGGCTACACCTTC,CASSAGQGGDRGYTF,TRBV18,NA,TRBJ1-2,TRBD1
TGTGCCAGCAGCCAGAGCGGGGTTACCTACGAGCAGTACTTC,CASSQSGVTYEQYF,TRBV3-1/TRBV3-2,once,TRBJ2-7,TRBD2
TGCGCCAGCGCTATAGGGACAGGGGGCCCCTATGGCTACACCTTC,CASAIGTGGPYGYTF,TRBV5-1,NA,TRBJ1-2,TRBD1
TGTGCCAGCAGCTTAGCCAAGGGGACAGGGGATTATAGCAATCAGCCCCAGCATTTT,CASSLAKGTGDYSNQPQHF,TRBV7-2,NA,TRBJ1-5,TRBD1
TGTGCCAGCAGATCTGACAGTCCCTATAATTCACCCCTCCACTTT,CASRSDSPYNSPLHF,TRBV6-5,NA,TRBJ1-6,NA
TGCAGTGCGAGAACAGGAAACACCATATATTTT,CSARTGNTIYF,TRBV20-1,NA,TRBJ1-3,NA
TGTGCCAGCAGTGTACAGCCTCTCTTCGCTTTCTTT,CASSVQPLFAFF,TRBV12-3/TRBV12-4,NA,TRBJ1-1,NA
TGCGCCAGCAGCCAACCGGACAGGGGTTGGAGTCAGCCCCAGCATTTT,CASSQPDRGWSQPQHF,TRBV4-1,NA,TRBJ1-5,TRBD1
TGTGCCAGCACATCGAACTCCCTAGCTTATAATTCACCCCTCCACTTT,CASTSNSLAYNSPLHF,TRBV6-4,NA,TRBJ1-6,NA
TGTGCCAGCAGCCGAGGACAGGGCAGGAAAGCTTTCTTT,CASSRGQGRKAFF,TRBV7-2,NA,TRBJ1-1,TRBD1
TGCAGCGTTGAAGATGGGCTCGGTCACGAGCAGTACTTC,CSVEDGLGHEQYF,TRBV29-1,NA,TRBJ2-7,NA
TGTGCCAGCAGCTTAGCCACGGGTAGCGGCGGGGAGCTGTTTTTT,CASSLATGSGGELFF,TRBV7-2,few,TRBJ2-2,NA
TGTGCCAGTAGTATCCGGGGCTATGGCTACACCTTC,CASSIRGYGYTF,TRBV19,few,TRBJ1-2,NA
TGTGCCATAGCCCTGACGGAGGGTCGAGACTATGGCTACACCTTC,CAIALTEGRDYGYTF,TRBV10-3,NA,TRBJ1-2,NA
TGTGCCAGCTCACCAAATCAGGTTACTAGCACAGATACGCAGTATTTT,CASSPNQVTSTDTQYF,TRBV18,NA,TRBJ2-3,NA
TGTGCCAGCAGTTACTCGGTGTGGGGGGGCCGAGATACGCAGTATTTT,CASSYSVWGGRDTQYF,TRBV6-2/TRBV6-3,few,TRBJ2-3,NA
TGCGCCAGCAGTCAAGGACAGGGAAAGAATGAGCAGTTCTTC,CASSQGQGKNEQFF,TRBV23-1,NA,TRBJ2-1,TRBD1
TGTGCCAGTAGTCAGTTCTCTGGAAACACCATATATTTT,CASSQFSGNTIYF,TRBV19,NA,TRBJ1-3,NA
TGTGCCAGCAGCCGCGTAGGGAGCTCCTACAATGAGCAGTTCTTC,CASSRVGSSYNEQFF,TRBV5-8,NA,TRBJ2-1,NA
TGTGCCAGCAGAGGACTAGTCGGCGGGGAGCTGTTTTTT,CASRGLVGGELFF,TRBV6-5,once,TRBJ2-2,TRBD2
TGTGCCAGCAGCGACCGGGGGACAGGATTATCACTATATAATTCACCCCTCCACTTT,CASSDRGTGLSLYNSPLHF,TRBV5-6,NA,TRBJ1-6,TRBD1
TGTGCCAGCTCATCTAATCAGGGAAGCTATGGCTACACCTTC,CASSSNQGSYGYTF,TRBV18,once,TRBJ1-2,NA
TGTGCCAGCAGTCTGGGACAGGGAGTCCATCAGCCCCAGCATTTT,CASSLGQGVHQPQHF,TRBV28,once,TRBJ1-5,TRBD1
TGTGCCAGCAGCCAAAAGCGGTCAGTTTTAAATGAAAAACTGTTTTTT,CASSQKRSVLNEKLFF,TRBV3-1/TRBV3-2,NA,TRBJ1-4,NA
TGTGCCAGCAGAGCCGGGACTTCCTACAATGAGCAGTTCTTC,CASRAGTSYNEQFF,TRBV6-5,NA,TRBJ2-1,NA
TGTGCCAGCAGCCAAGCGGCTAGCGGGGGAAATGAGCAGTTCTTC,CASSQAASGGNEQFF,TRBV3-1/TRBV3-2,once,TRBJ2-1,TRBD2
TGTGCCAGCAGTTACCCCCCATTAGTAGCGGGGAACACCGGGGAGCTGTTTTTT,CASSYPPLVAGNTGELFF,TRBV6-2/TRBV6-3,NA,TRBJ2-2,TRBD2
TGTGCCACCAGCGTTACAGGTTTGACCGGGGAGCTGTTTTTT,CATSVTGLTGELFF,TRBV15,few,TRBJ2-2,NA
TGTGCCAGCAGCTTAGTGGGGGGGGTGTATGGACCCGAGCAGTACTTC,CASSLVGGVYGPEQYF,TRBV7-9,NA,TRBJ2-7,TRBD2
TGTGCCAGCAGCTCTTATAGAACAGGGACGGGTAATGAAAAACTGTTTTTT,CASSSYRTGTGNEKLFF,TRBV28,once,TRBJ1-4,NA
TGTGCCAGCAGCCAAGTCCCGGGACAGGGTACAAAGACCCAGTACTTC,CASSQVPGQGTKTQYF,TRBV3-1/TRBV3-2,few,TRBJ2-5,TRBD1
TGTGCCAGCAGTGATACAGGGGGCCCTTTATGGGGCTACACCTTC,CASSDTGGPLWGYTF,TRBV6-1,NA,TRBJ1-2,TRBD1
TGTGCCAGTAGTATTCGCGGGGGGCCCACAGATACGCAGTATTTT,CASSIRGGPTDTQYF,TRBV19,NA,TRBJ2-3,TRBD2
TGCGCCAGCCAACCCGGGGCAACTAATGAAAAACTGTTTTTT,CASQPGATNEKLFF,TRBV5-1,NA,TRBJ1-4,NA